The clone carrying this TCR beta chain was seen ten or more times. Antigen specificity is unknown. TCRdb fed the RT-PCR reads into MiXCR, producing one record per CDR3 protein. Among 450,000 to 600,000 distinct CDR3 sequences listed, roughly 8.2% were seen once. The source of the sample is a study of response to subunit inactivated influenza vaccine. Study observations and caveats: A suggestion made by the authors is that each seasonal influenza vaccination recruits few new T cells.

CDR1 and CDR2 from the germline V gene are DFQATT and SNEGSKA (reference sequence). This CDR3 has 14 amino acids. With V trimmed by 3 bases and J by 2 bases, 4 bases remained unmatched. The source is a man aged 45-69 years who received an inactivated influenza vaccine. The chain couples TRBV20-1 to TRBJ1-2; 9 bases are a match to TRBD1. Specimen: PBMCs from blood, collected approximately 25 months after vaccination. The CDR3: CSASAGTGNYGYTF. In nucleotides, the CDR3 is TGCAGTGCTAGCGCCGGGACAGGGAACTATGGCTACACCTTC.